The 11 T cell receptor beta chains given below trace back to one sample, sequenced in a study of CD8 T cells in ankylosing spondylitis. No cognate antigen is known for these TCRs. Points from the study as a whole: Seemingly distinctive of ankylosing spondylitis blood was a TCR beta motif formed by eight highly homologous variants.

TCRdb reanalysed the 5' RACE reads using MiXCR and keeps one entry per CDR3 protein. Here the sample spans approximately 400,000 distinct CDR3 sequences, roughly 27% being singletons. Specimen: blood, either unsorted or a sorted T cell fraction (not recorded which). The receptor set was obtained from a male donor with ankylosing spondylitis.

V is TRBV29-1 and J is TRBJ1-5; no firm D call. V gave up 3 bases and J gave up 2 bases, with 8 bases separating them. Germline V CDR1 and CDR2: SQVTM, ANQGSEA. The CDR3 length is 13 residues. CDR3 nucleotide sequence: TGCAGCGTTGATAGGGTTGGCAATCAGCCCCAGCATTTT. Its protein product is CSVDRVGNQPQHF.

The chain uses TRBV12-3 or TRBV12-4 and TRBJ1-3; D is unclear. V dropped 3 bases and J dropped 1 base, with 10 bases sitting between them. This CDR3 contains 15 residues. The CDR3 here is CASSLNLGSGNTIYF. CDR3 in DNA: TGTGCCAGCAGTTTGAACTTGGGGTCTGGAAACACCATATATTTT.

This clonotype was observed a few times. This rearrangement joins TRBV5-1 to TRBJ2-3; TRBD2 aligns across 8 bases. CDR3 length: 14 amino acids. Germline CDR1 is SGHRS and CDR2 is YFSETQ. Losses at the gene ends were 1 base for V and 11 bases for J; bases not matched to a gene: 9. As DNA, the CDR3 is TGCGCCAGCAGCTTGCTCGAACTAGCGGACCAGCAGTATTTT. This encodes CASSLLELADQQYF.

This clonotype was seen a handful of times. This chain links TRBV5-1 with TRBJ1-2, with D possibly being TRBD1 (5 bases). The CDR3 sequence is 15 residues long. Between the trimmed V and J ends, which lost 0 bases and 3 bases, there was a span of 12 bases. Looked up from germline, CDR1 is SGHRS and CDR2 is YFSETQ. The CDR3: CASSLEGKPYYGYTF. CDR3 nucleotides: TGCGCCAGCAGCTTGGAGGGGAAACCCTACTATGGCTACACCTTC.

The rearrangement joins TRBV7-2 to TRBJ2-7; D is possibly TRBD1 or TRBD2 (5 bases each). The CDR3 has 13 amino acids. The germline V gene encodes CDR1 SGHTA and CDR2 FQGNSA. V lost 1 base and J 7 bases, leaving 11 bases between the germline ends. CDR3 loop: CASSLGGGGEQYV. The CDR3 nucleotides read TGTGCCAGCAGCTTAGGAGGTGGGGGAGAGCAGTACGTC.

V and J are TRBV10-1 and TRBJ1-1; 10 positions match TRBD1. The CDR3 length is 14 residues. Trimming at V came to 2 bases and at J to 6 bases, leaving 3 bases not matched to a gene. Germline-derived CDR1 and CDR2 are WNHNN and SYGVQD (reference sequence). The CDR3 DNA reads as TGCGCCAGCAGTGAGCGGGACAGGGGAGCTGAAGCTTTCTTT. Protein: CASSERDRGAEAFF.

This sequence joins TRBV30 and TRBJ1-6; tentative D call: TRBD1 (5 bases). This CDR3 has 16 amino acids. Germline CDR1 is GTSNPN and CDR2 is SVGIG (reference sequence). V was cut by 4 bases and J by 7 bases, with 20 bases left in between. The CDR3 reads CAWKLGGQTVNSPLHF. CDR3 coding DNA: TGTGCCTGGAAATTGGGGGGTCAAACAGTAAATTCACCCCTCCACTTT.

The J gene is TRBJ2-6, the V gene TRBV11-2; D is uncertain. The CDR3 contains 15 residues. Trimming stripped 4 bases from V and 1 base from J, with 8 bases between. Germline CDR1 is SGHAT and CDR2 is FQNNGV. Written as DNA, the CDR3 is TGTGCCAGCAGCTCGGGTAAATCTGGGGCCAACGTCCTGACTTTC. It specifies CASSSGKSGANVLTF.

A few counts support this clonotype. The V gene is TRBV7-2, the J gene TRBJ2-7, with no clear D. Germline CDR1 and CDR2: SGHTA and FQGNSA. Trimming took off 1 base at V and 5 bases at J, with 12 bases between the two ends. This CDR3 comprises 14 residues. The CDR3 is CASSLGIRVDEQYF. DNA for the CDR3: TGTGCCAGCAGCTTAGGAATTCGGGTTGACGAGCAGTACTTC. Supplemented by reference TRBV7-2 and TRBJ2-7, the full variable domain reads GAGVSQSPSNKVTEKGKDVELRCDPISGHTALYWYRQSLGQGLEFLIYFQGNSAPDKSGLPSDRFSAERTGGSVSTLTIQRTQQEDSAVYLCASSLGIRVDEQYFGPGTRLTVT.

CDR3 nucleotides: TGCAGCGTCATCAGCGGGAGGGCGTCCGGGGAGCTGTTTTTT. It yields the protein CSVISGRASGELFF. V and J are TRBV29-1 and TRBJ2-2, with TRBD2 matching 10 bases. The CDR3 totals 14 residues. The V and J ends lost 6 bases and 6 bases, in that order; junction bases with no gene match: 7. In germline, CDR1 is SQVTM, CDR2 ANQGSEA.

The CDR3 DNA is TGTGCCAGCAGCCAACAACAGGGGGGATTATATGGCTACACCTTC. As protein: CASSQQQGGLYGYTF. The rearrangement uses TRBV11-3 and TRBJ1-2; 8 bases align to TRBD1. This CDR3 is 15 amino acids long. Germline V gene sequence: CDR1 SGHNT, CDR2 YENEEA. Trimming took 5 bases from V and 5 from J; bases not matched to a gene: 10.